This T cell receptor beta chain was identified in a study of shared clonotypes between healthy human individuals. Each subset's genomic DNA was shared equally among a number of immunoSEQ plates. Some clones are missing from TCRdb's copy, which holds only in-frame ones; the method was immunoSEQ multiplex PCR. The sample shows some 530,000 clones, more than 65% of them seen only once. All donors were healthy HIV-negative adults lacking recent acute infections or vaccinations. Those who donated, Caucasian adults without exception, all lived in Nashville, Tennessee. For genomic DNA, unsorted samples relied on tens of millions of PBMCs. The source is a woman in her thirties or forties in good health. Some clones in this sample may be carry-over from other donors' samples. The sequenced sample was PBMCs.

The CDR3 DNA reads as TGTGCCAGCAGGGCCGGTGAAGCGGGCACCGGGGAGCTGTTTTTT. It is translated as CASRAGEAGTGELFF. The chain links TRBV11-3 to TRBJ2-2; possibly TRBD2 for D (6 bases). V was trimmed by 6 bases and J by 4 bases, leaving 15 bases between them. CDR3 length: 15 residues. Germline V gene sequence: CDR1 SGHNT, CDR2 YENEEA.